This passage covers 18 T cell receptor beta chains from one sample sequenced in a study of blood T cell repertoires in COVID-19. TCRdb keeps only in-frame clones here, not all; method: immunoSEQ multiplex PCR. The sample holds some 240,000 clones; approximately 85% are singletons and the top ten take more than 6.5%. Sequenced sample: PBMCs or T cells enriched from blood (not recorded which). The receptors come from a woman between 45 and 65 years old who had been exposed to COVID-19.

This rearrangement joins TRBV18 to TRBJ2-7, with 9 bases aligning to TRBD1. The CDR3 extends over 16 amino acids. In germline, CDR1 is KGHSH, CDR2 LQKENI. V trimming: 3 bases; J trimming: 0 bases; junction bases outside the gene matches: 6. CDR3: CASSPFGQGSSYEQYF. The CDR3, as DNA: TGTGCCAGCTCACCTTTCGGACAGGGGAGCTCCTACGAGCAGTACTTC. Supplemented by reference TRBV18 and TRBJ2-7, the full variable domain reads NAGVMQNPRHLVRRRGQEARLRCSPMKGHSHVYWYRQLPEEGLKFMVYLQKENIIDESGMPKERFSAEFPKEGPSILRIQQVVRGDSAAYFCASSPFGQGSSYEQYFGPGTRLTVT.

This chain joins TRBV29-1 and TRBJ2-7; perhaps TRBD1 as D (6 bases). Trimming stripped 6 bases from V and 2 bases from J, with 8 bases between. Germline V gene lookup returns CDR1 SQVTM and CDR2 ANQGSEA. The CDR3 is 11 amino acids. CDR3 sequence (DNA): TGCAGCGTCCGGGACACCTACGAGCAGTACTTC. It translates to CSVRDTYEQYF.

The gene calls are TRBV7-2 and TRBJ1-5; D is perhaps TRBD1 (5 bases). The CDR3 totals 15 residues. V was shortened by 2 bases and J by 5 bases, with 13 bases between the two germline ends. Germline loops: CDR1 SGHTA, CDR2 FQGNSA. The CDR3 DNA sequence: TGTGCCAGCAGCTTAAATTTAAGGGGTGATCAGCCCCAGCATTTT. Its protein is CASSLNLRGDQPQHF.

This CDR3 is CASSWDFRTDTQYF. The CDR3 nucleotides are TGTGCCTCCAGTTGGGACTTCCGCACAGATACGCAGTATTTT. This rearrangement joins TRBV10-3 to TRBJ2-3, with D perhaps matching TRBD2 (6 bases). The V end was cut by 11 bases, the J end by 1 base, with 16 bases between. This CDR3 region has 14 residues. Germline V gene data show CDR1 as ENHRY and CDR2 as SYGVKD.

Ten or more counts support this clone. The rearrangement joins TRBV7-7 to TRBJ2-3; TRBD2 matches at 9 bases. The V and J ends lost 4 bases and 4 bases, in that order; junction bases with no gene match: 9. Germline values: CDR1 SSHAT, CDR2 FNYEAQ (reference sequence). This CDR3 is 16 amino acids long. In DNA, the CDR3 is TGTGCCAGCAGCTCCGATTCGGGCGGGGGGGCAGATACGCAGTATTTT. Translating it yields CASSSDSGGGADTQYF.

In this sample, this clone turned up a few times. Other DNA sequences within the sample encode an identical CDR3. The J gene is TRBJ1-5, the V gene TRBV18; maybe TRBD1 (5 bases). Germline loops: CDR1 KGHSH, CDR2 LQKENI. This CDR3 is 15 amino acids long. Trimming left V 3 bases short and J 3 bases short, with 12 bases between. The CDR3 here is CASSPTDSSNQPQHF. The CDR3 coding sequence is TGTGCCAGCTCACCGACTGACAGCTCCAATCAGCCCCAGCATTTT. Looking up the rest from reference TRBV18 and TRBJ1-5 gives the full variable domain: NAGVMQNPRHLVRRRGQEARLRCSPMKGHSHVYWYRQLPEEGLKFMVYLQKENIIDESGMPKERFSAEFPKEGPSILRIQQVVRGDSAAYFCASSPTDSSNQPQHFGDGTRLSIL.

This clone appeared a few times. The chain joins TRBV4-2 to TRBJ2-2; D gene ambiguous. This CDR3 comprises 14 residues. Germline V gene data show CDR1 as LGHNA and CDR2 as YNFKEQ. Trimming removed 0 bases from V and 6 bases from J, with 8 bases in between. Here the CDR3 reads CASSQDPPAGELFF. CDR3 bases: TGTGCCAGCAGCCAAGACCCCCCGGCCGGGGAGCTGTTTTTT.

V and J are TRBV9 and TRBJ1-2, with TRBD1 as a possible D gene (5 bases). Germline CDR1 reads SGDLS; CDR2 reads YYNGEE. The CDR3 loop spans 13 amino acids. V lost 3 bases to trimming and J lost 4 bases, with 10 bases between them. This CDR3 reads CASSGTTVYGYTF. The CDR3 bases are TGTGCCAGCAGCGGAACGACAGTCTATGGCTACACCTTC.

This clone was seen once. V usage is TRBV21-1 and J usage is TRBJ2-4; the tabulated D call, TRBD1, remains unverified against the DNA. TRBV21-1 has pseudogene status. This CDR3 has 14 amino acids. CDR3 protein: CASSTRQGENIQYF. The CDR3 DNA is TGTGCCAGCAGCACCCGACAGGGAGAAAACATTCAGTACTTC.

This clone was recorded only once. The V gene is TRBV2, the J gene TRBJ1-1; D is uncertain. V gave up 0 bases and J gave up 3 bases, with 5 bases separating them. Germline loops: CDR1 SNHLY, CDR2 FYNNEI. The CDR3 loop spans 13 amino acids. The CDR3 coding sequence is TGTGCCAGCAGTGAAGCCCGGTACACTGAAGCTTTCTTT. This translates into CASSEARYTEAFF. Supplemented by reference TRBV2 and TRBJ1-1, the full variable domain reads EPEVTQTPSHQVTQMGQEVILRCVPISNHLYFYWYRQILGQKVEFLVSFYNNEISEKSEIFDDQFSVERPDGSNFTLKIRSTKLEDSAMYFCASSEARYTEAFFGQGTRLTVV.

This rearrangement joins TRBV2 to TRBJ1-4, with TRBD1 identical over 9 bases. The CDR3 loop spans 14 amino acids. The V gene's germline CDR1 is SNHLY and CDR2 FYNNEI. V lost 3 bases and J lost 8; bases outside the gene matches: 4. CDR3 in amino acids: CASSEGQGWEKLFF. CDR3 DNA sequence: TGTGCCAGCAGTGAGGGACAGGGATGGGAAAAACTGTTTTTT.

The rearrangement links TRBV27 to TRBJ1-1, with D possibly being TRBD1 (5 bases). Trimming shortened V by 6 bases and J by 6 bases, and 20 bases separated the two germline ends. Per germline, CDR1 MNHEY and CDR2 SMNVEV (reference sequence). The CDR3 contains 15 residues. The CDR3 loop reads CASSYSGGSRAEAFF. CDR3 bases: TGTGCCAGCAGCTATTCCGGGGGAAGTAGAGCTGAAGCTTTCTTT.

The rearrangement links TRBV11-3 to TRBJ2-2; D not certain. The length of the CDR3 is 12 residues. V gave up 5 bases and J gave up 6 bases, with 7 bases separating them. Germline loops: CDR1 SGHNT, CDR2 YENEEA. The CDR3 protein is CASSRGAGELFF. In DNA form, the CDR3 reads TGTGCCAGCAGCCGAGGTGCCGGGGAGCTGTTTTTT.

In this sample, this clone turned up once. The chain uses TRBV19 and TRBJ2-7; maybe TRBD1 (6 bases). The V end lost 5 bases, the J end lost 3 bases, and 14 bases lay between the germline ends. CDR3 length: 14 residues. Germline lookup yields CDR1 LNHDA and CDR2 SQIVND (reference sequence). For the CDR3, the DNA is TGTGCCAGTAGTTCACCGGGACACCTCTACGAGCAGTACTTC. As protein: CASSSPGHLYEQYF.

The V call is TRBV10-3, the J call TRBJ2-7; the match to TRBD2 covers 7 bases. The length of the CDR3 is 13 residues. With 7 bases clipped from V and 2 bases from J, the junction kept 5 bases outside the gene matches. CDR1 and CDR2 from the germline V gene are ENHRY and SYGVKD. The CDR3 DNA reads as TGTGCCATCAAAACTAGCGCTACCTACGAGCAGTACTTC. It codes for CAIKTSATYEQYF.

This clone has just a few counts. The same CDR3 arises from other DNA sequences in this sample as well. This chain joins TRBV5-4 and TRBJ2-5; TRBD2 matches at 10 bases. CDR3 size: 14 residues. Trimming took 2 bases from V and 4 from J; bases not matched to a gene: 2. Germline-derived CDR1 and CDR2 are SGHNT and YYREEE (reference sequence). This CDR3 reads CASSLAGGRETQYF. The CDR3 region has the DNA TGTGCCAGCAGCTTAGCGGGGGGGCGAGAGACCCAGTACTTC. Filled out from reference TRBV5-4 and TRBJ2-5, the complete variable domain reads ETGVTQSPTHLIKTRGQQVTLRCSSQSGHNTVSWYQQALGQGPQFIFQYYREEENGRGNFPPRFSGLQFPNYSSELNVNALELDDSALYLCASSLAGGRETQYFGPGTRLLVL.

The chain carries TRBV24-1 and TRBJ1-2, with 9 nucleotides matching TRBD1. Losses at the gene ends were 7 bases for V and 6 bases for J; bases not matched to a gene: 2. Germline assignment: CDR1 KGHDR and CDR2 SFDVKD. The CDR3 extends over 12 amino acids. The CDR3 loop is CATSTGGDGYTF. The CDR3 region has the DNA TGTGCCACCAGCACAGGGGGCGATGGCTACACCTTC.

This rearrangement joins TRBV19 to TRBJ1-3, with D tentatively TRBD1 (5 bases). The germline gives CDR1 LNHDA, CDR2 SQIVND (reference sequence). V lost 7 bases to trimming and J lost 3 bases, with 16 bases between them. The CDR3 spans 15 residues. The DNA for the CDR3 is TGTGCCAGTACCCCCCAGGGACTTCGTGGAAACACCATATATTTT. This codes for CASTPQGLRGNTIYF.